This T cell receptor (beta chain) came from a study of blood T cell repertoires in COVID-19. Study as a whole: T cells, B-cell-depleted T cells, or PBMCs provided the cDNA or gDNA that served as material.

TCRdb keeps only in-frame clones here, not all; method: immunoSEQ multiplex PCR. The sample comprises around 80,000 clones, roughly four fifths of which are singletons, and 10% to 15% rests with the top ten. The germline V and J ends were trimmed by 3 bases and 11 bases, with 11 bases remaining between them. Germline lookup yields CDR1 SGHTS and CDR2 YDEGEE. This CDR3 is 12 amino acids long. This TCR came from an elderly man with acute or convalescent COVID-19. This chain connects TRBV5-8 to TRBJ1-4; D uncertain. The sequenced material came from peripheral blood. This CDR3 reads CASSYDWKKLFF. Written as DNA, the CDR3 is TGTGCCAGCAGCTACGACTGGAAGAAACTGTTTTTT.